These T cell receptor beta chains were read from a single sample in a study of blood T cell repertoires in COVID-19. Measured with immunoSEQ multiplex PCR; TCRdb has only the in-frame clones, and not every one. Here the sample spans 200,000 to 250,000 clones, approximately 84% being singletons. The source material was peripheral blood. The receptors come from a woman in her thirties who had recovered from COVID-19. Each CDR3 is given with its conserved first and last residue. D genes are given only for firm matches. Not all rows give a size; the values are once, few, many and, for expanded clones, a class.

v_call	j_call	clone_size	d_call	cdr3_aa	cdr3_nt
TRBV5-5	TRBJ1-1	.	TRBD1	CASSQRTGEGSTEAFF	TGTGCCAGCAGCCAAAGGACAGGGGAGGGTTCAACTGAAGCTTTCTTT
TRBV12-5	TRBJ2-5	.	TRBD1	CASGLGTSTGAETQYF	TGTGCTAGTGGTTTGGGTACCTCGACAGGGGCAGAGACCCAGTACTTC
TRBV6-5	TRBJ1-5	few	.	CASSPGSNQPQHF	TGTGCCAGCAGCCCAGGGAGCAATCAGCCCCAGCATTTT
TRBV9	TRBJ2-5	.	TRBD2	CASSVVAGGWETQYF	TGTGCCAGCAGCGTAGTCGCGGGAGGTTGGGAGACCCAGTACTTC
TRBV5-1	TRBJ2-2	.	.	CASSSTGTNTGELFF	TGCGCCAGCAGCTCGACCGGGACTAACACCGGGGAGCTGTTTTTT
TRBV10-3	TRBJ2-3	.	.	CAIRGQYTDTQYF	TGTGCCATCAGAGGACAGTACACAGATACGCAGTATTTT
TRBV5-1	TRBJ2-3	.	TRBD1	CASSRTGPTDTQYF	TGCGCCAGCTCTCGGACAGGGCCCACAGATACGCAGTATTTT
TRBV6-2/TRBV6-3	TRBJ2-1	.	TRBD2	CASSTGRGSSYNEQFF	TGTGCCAGCAGTACCGGGCGGGGGAGCTCCTACAATGAGCAGTTCTTC
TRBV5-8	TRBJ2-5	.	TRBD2	CASSLLSGGFETQYF	TGTGCCAGCAGCTTGTTAAGCGGGGGATTTGAGACCCAGTACTTC
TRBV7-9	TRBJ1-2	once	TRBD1	CASSSTGEFYGYTF	TGTGCCAGCAGCTCGACAGGGGAATTCTATGGCTACACCTTC
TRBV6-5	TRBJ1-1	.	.	CASSYRGEGRTEAFF	TGTGCCAGCAGTTACCGGGGGGAAGGAAGGACTGAAGCTTTCTTT
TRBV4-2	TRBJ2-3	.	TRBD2	CASSQDGASGTDTQYF	TGTGCCAGCAGCCAAGATGGGGCTAGCGGTACAGATACGCAGTATTTT
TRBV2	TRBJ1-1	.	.	CASSKSLNTEAFF	TGTGCCAGCAGTAAGAGTTTGAACACTGAAGCTTTCTTT
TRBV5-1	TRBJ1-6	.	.	CASSLDTGGLPLHF	TGCGCCAGCAGCTTGGATACGGGAGGTCTACCCCTCCACTTT
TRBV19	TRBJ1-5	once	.	CASRTIEINGQPQHF	TGTGCCAGCCGAACGATAGAAATAAACGGTCAGCCCCAGCATTTT
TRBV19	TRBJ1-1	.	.	CASRRQTNTEAFF	TGTGCCAGTAGACGACAGACGAACACTGAAGCTTTCTTT
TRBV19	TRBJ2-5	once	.	CASSSGWVSGETQYF	TGTGCCAGTAGCTCCGGGTGGGTCAGCGGGGAGACCCAGTACTTC
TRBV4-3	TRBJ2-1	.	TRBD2	CASSRNSGGANEQFF	TGCGCCAGCAGCCGAAATAGCGGGGGGGCCAATGAGCAGTTCTTC